The 3 T cell receptor beta chains in this list originate from one sample, sequenced in a study of CD8 T cells in Susac syndrome. With random hexamers, reverse transcription was performed on about 0.5 to 1 ug of RNA. MiXCR, run by TCRdb on the immunoSEQ multiplex PCR reads, gives a single entry per CDR3 protein. The repertoire holds about 19,000 distinct CDR3 sequences, with approximately 95% as singletons. Input material: CD8+ T cells from PBMCs. The receptors were gathered from a human donor in good health.

This clonotype was counted once. The chain joins TRBV9 to TRBJ2-4; D tentatively fits TRBD1 or TRBD2 (5 bases each). Germline V gives CDR1 SGDLS, CDR2 YYNGEE. This CDR3 has 15 amino acids. Trimming stripped 6 bases from V and 4 bases from J, with 17 bases between. In DNA form, the CDR3 reads TGTGCCAGCACCTTGAGAGGGACCCAAAAAAACATTCAGTACTTC. Translation: CASTLRGTQKNIQYF.

V is TRBV3-1 and J is TRBJ2-1; D could derive from TRBD1 or TRBD2 (6 bases each). The CDR3 totals 15 residues. Germline lookup yields CDR1 LGHDT and CDR2 YNNKEL (reference sequence). V was pared by 2 bases and J by 5 bases, with 13 bases between. CDR3 in DNA: TGTGCCAGCAGCCAAACACGGCGGGACAACAATGAGCAGTTCTTC. Protein sequence: CASSQTRRDNNEQFF.

The V and J genes are TRBV7-8 and TRBJ2-3; 8 bases agree with TRBD1. CDR1 and CDR2 (germline): SGHVS, FQNEAQ. V lost 0 bases to trimming and J lost 2 bases; unmatched junction nucleotides: 4. This CDR3 comprises 16 residues. The CDR3 nucleotides read TGTGCCAGCAGCTTAGCGCTGGGACAGGACACAGATACGCAGTATTTT. Translated: CASSLALGQDTDTQYF.